This TCR beta chain was retrieved from a study of blood T cell repertoires in COVID-19. Overall study: PBMCs, B-cell-depleted T cells, or T cells were the source of the cDNA or gDNA that made up the material.

Sequenced by immunoSEQ multiplex PCR; TCRdb stores in-frame clones only, minus some. Found here are 25,000 to 35,000 clones, approximately 90% of them singletons; the top ten hold about 6%. The CDR3 runs 16 residues. Germline-derived CDR1 and CDR2 are SGHVS and FNYEAQ. Trimming removed 1 base from V and 3 bases from J; junction bases left unmatched: 6. The clonotype originates from a human donor in a cohort sampled during active COVID-19. Sequenced sample: peripheral blood. The chain is built from TRBV7-6 and TRBJ2-7; 10 bases agree with TRBD2. The CDR3 DNA sequence: TGTGCCAGCAGCTTAGAGTTAGCGGGGGGATACTACGAGCAGTACTTC. Amino acid sequence: CASSLELAGGYYEQYF.